This entry describes one T cell receptor (beta chain). Each CDR3 protein is one row after TCRdb ran MiXCR on the PCR reads. This sample has tens of thousands of distinct CDR3 sequences, with around 50% found just once. The data were taken from a study of CD4 and CD8 cells across lung adenocarcinoma regions. Germline V gives CDR1 SNHLY, CDR2 FYNNEI. The CDR3 runs to 13 residues. The chain is built from TRBV2 and TRBJ2-5, with D unresolved. The J call may be wrong; the DNA end is better matched by TRBJ2-1. This clonotype was obtained from a female donor with lung adenocarcinoma. The CD4 and CD8 labels of this study may be unreliable. The sequenced sample was CD8+ T cells from the center of a lung tumor. CDR3 nucleotide sequence: TGTGCCAGCAGTCCTGGGGTAGTAGGTGAGCAGTTCTTC. Translation: CASSPGVVGEQFF.